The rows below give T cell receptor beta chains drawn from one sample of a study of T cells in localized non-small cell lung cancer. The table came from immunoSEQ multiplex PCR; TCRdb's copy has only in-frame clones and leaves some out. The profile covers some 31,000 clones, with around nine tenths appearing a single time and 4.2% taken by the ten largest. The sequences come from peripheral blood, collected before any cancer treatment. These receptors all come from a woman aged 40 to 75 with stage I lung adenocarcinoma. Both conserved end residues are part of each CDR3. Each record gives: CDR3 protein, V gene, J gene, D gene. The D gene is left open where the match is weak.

CDR3 protein: CASSNPGANEQFF; V gene: TRBV6-6; J gene: TRBJ2-1; D gene: .
CDR3 protein: CASSLPYNEQFF; V gene: TRBV7-2; J gene: TRBJ2-1; D gene: .
CDR3 protein: CASSPGTASGNTIYF; V gene: TRBV5-6; J gene: TRBJ1-3; D gene: TRBD1
CDR3 protein: CASSPGQGAYNEQFF; V gene: TRBV19; J gene: TRBJ2-1; D gene: TRBD1
CDR3 protein: CASSESNYEQYF; V gene: TRBV6-1; J gene: TRBJ2-7; D gene: .
CDR3 protein: CASTEEQGVRRPQHF; V gene: TRBV19; J gene: TRBJ1-5; D gene: TRBD1
CDR3 protein: CASSLDRRTDTQYF; V gene: TRBV5-1; J gene: TRBJ2-3; D gene: .
CDR3 protein: CASSQAWPADTEAFF; V gene: TRBV4-3; J gene: TRBJ1-1; D gene: .
CDR3 protein: CASSLVRVDTEAFF; V gene: TRBV7-8; J gene: TRBJ1-1; D gene: .
CDR3 protein: CASGSLYEQYF; V gene: TRBV12-5; J gene: TRBJ2-7; D gene: .
CDR3 protein: CASSALRLAGGRETQYF; V gene: TRBV5-6; J gene: TRBJ2-5; D gene: TRBD2
CDR3 protein: CASSLSLANTEAFF; V gene: TRBV7-2; J gene: TRBJ1-1; D gene: .
CDR3 protein: CASSVGVQGGANYGYTF; V gene: TRBV9; J gene: TRBJ1-2; D gene: .
CDR3 protein: CASSAGFRDTEAFF; V gene: TRBV19; J gene: TRBJ1-1; D gene: .
CDR3 protein: CASSLADIPTYEQYF; V gene: TRBV7-9; J gene: TRBJ2-7; D gene: .
CDR3 protein: CASSRVGSNEKLFF; V gene: TRBV27; J gene: TRBJ1-4; D gene: .
CDR3 protein: CASSYRGAGAKNIQYF; V gene: TRBV5-6; J gene: TRBJ2-4; D gene: .
CDR3 protein: CASSAIQGAEAFF; V gene: TRBV9; J gene: TRBJ1-1; D gene: TRBD1
CDR3 protein: CASSSTDRGSNSPLHF; V gene: TRBV5-1; J gene: TRBJ1-6; D gene: TRBD1
CDR3 protein: CASSKEPSNQPQHF; V gene: TRBV27; J gene: TRBJ1-5; D gene: .
CDR3 protein: CASSFTPYKGADTQYF; V gene: TRBV27; J gene: TRBJ2-3; D gene: .
CDR3 protein: CASSFRDVSEAFF; V gene: TRBV7-2; J gene: TRBJ1-1; D gene: .
CDR3 protein: CASSPMGQGIYEQYF; V gene: TRBV10-1; J gene: TRBJ2-7; D gene: TRBD1
CDR3 protein: CASSFYGQGARYGYTF; V gene: TRBV27; J gene: TRBJ1-2; D gene: TRBD1
CDR3 protein: CASRLGQNTEAFF; V gene: TRBV2; J gene: TRBJ1-1; D gene: .
CDR3 protein: CASSFVAGTRRYNEQFF; V gene: TRBV5-8; J gene: TRBJ2-1; D gene: TRBD2
CDR3 protein: CASSLVIRGGAYEQYF; V gene: TRBV11-1; J gene: TRBJ2-7; D gene: TRBD2
CDR3 protein: CASSLLGGGASYEQYF; V gene: TRBV11-1; J gene: TRBJ2-7; D gene: TRBD2
CDR3 protein: CASSLSGPQDGYTF; V gene: TRBV7-3; J gene: TRBJ1-2; D gene: .
CDR3 protein: CASTGAAYEQYF; V gene: TRBV2; J gene: TRBJ2-7; D gene: .
CDR3 protein: CASSPGRADLLSGNTIYF; V gene: TRBV11-2; J gene: TRBJ1-3; D gene: .
CDR3 protein: CASSSRRMGTEAFF; V gene: TRBV6-1; J gene: TRBJ1-1; D gene: .
CDR3 protein: CASSAGQGGETQYF; V gene: TRBV9; J gene: TRBJ2-5; D gene: .
CDR3 protein: CASSLLAGVSYEQYF; V gene: TRBV14; J gene: TRBJ2-7; D gene: TRBD2
CDR3 protein: CASSPGRGGANEKLFF; V gene: TRBV7-2; J gene: TRBJ1-4; D gene: .